These T cell receptor beta chains were read from a single sample in a study of T cell responses to AZD1222 COVID-19 vaccine. Assay: immunoSEQ multiplex PCR; the TCRdb copy retains only in-frame clones and omits some. The sample yields 95,000 to 150,000 clones, roughly 90% seen once. Source: peripheral blood, taken on day 0 of AZD1222 vaccination. Receptor source: an adult in good health. CDR3s include the opening cysteine and the closing phenylalanine or tryptophan. D genes are given only for firm matches. Clone size, where shown, is once, few, many, or a class for clones that have expanded.

cdr3_nt cdr3_aa clone_size j_call cdr3_length v_call d_call
TGTGCCAGCAGCGGTGAGCGGACAGGCGAAGCTTTCTTT CASSGERTGEAFF NA TRBJ1-1 13 TRBV5-6 TRBD1
TGTGCCACCAGCACGAACCCAGGGGGTCCGAGCACCGGGGAGCTGTTTTTT CATSTNPGGPSTGELFF NA TRBJ2-2 17 TRBV15 TRBD1
TGTGCCAGCAGCGTAGCTCAGGGAGGTGAAGCTTTCTTT CASSVAQGGEAFF NA TRBJ1-1 13 TRBV9 NA
TGTGCCAGCAGGGGCAAGGGACTAGCGAGGAACATTCAGTACTTC CASRGKGLARNIQYF NA TRBJ2-4 15 TRBV2 TRBD2
TGTGCCACCAGCAGTGGTTGGCGCCGTACTGAAGCTTTCTTT CATSSGWRRTEAFF NA TRBJ1-1 14 TRBV15 NA
TGTGCCAGCTCACGATCGGGGACAGGAGGGGATCAGCCCCAGCATTTT CASSRSGTGGDQPQHF NA TRBJ1-5 16 TRBV18 TRBD1
TGTGCCAGCAGTTACTCCTACAGGGGAAGTAGTGGCTACACCTTC CASSYSYRGSSGYTF NA TRBJ1-2 15 TRBV6-5 TRBD1
TGCGCCAGCAGCCAAGACGGCGGGGGAGCGACTGAAGCTTTCTTT CASSQDGGGATEAFF NA TRBJ1-1 15 TRBV4-3 NA
TGCAGTGCTAGGACTGGCGAGACCCAGTACTTC CSARTGETQYF NA TRBJ2-5 11 TRBV20-1 NA
TGCGCCAGCAGACCCGCGGGTGCGGATCAGCCCCAGCATTTT CASRPAGADQPQHF NA TRBJ1-5 14 TRBV5-1 NA
TGTGCCAGCAGTTCCCAGACAGGGCACAATCAGCCCCAGCATTTT CASSSQTGHNQPQHF NA TRBJ1-5 15 TRBV6-5 TRBD1
TGTGCCAGCAGTTACACTAGCGGGGACTCATACGAGCAGTACTTC CASSYTSGDSYEQYF NA TRBJ2-7 15 TRBV6-5 TRBD2
TGCGCCAGCAGCTTGACCGGACAAGTACAAGAGACCCAGTACTTC CASSLTGQVQETQYF NA TRBJ2-5 15 TRBV5-1 NA
TGCGCCAGCAGTACAGATAGCAATCAGCCCCAGCATTTT CASSTDSNQPQHF NA TRBJ1-5 13 TRBV10-1 NA
TGTGCCATCAGCGAGGGACTAGCGGGGTCCTTTAAATACTTC CAISEGLAGSFKYF once TRBJ2-5 14 TRBV10-3 TRBD2
TGCGCCAGCAGCTCTTCCGGGACAGGGCAAGAAAAACTGTTTTTT CASSSSGTGQEKLFF NA TRBJ1-4 15 TRBV5-1 TRBD1
TGTGCCACCAGCTTGGGGGGGGGCTGGGAGCAGTTCTTC CATSLGGGWEQFF NA TRBJ2-1 13 TRBV15 NA
TGTGCCAGCAGTTACTCGAATTTCGGCGAGGCCACTGAAGCTTTCTTT CASSYSNFGEATEAFF NA TRBJ1-1 16 TRBV6-5 NA
TGTGCCAGCAGCTTAGGGGGCCGCACAGATACGCAGTATTTT CASSLGGRTDTQYF few TRBJ2-3 14 TRBV7-2 NA
TGTGCCAGTACCTCCTGGCTAAATGAAAAACTGTTTTTT CASTSWLNEKLFF NA TRBJ1-4 13 TRBV19 NA